Sequencing of this T cell receptor (beta chain) was carried out in a study of beta chain features in type 1 diabetes. Study in general: Patients looked much like healthy donors when it came to age, gender and cell yields. Overall study results and limits: Moderate yet significant TCRB CDR3 shortening was seen in Type 1 diabetes patients in all four CD4+ subsets.

Markers CD45RO/CCR7/CD25/CD127/CD95/CD27 served to sort CD4+ naive, central memory, regulatory and stem cell-like memory cells. This clone was counted between two and nine times. Antigen unknown. All of the isolated RNA was reverse transcribed, so expressed TCRB transcripts were sequenced. Sequenced by immunoSEQ multiplex PCR; TCRdb stores in-frame clones only, minus some. Among a few hundred thousand clones listed, roughly 16% were seen once. The CDR3 has 16 amino acids. CDR1 GTSNPN and CDR2 SVGIG come from the germline V gene (reference sequence). J gave up 8 bases and V 5 bases, and 12 bases lay outside the gene matches.

The chain combines TRBV30 with TRBJ2-2, with 12 nucleotides matching TRBD2. Input material: naive CD4+ T cells from blood. This sequence originates from a young woman in good health. Here the CDR3 reads CAWYRSLAGGAGELFF. For the CDR3, the DNA is TGTGCCTGGTACAGGTCGCTAGCGGGAGGGGCTGGGGAGCTGTTTTTT.